The TCR beta chain under discussion was sequenced for a study of blood T cell repertoires in COVID-19. The repertoire was sequenced with immunoSEQ multiplex PCR; TCRdb's copy has only in-frame clones and lacks some. The sample lists under 250,000 clones; approximately 80% were seen once. Resolution of symptoms, clearance, or two negative PCRs was present in recovered Cohort 3 donors. The ends lost 4 bases at V and 4 bases at J; junction bases unmatched: 7. Germline V gives CDR1 LGHDT, CDR2 YNNKEL (reference sequence). The CDR3 consists of 16 residues. The sequence was collected from a man between 60 and 75 years old who had recovered from COVID-19. The chain combines TRBV3-1 (or the pseudogene TRBV3-2) with TRBJ2-2; 9 bases match TRBD1. The sequenced sample consisted of PBMCs or T cells enriched from blood (not recorded which). The CDR3 DNA reads as TGTGCCAGCAGCCCCAGGAACAGGGGGCGCACCGGGGAGCTGTTTTTT. As protein: CASSPRNRGRTGELFF.